Listed below are T cell receptor beta chains from one sample, sequenced in a study of blood T cell repertoires in COVID-19. The protocol was immunoSEQ multiplex PCR, while the TCRdb copy is restricted to in-frame clones and leaves out a portion. The sample includes about 100,000 clones, approximately 86% seen only once; the top ten take less than 8.5%. The sequencing sample was made of peripheral blood. These receptor sequences come from a man aged 55 to 69 with acute or convalescent COVID-19. CDR3s include the opening cysteine and the closing phenylalanine or tryptophan. Fields, in order: V gene, clone size, J gene, D gene, CDR3 protein, CDR3 DNA. D genes are given only for firm matches. Expanded clones are given a class, and other clones once, few, many or no size at all.

v_call: TRBV19; clone_size: .; j_call: TRBJ1-1; d_call: .; cdr3_aa: CASSIRRERMNTEAFF; cdr3_nt: TGTGCCAGTAGTATCAGGCGGGAGAGGATGAACACTGAAGCTTTCTTT
v_call: TRBV5-4; clone_size: .; j_call: TRBJ2-4; d_call: TRBD1; cdr3_aa: CASSLWDRGRGVKNIQYF; cdr3_nt: TGTGCCAGCAGCTTGTGGGACAGGGGGCGCGGGGTCAAAAACATTCAGTACTTC
v_call: TRBV12-3/TRBV12-4; clone_size: .; j_call: TRBJ1-1; d_call: .; cdr3_aa: CASSFEGLAAFF; cdr3_nt: TGTGCCAGCAGTTTTGAGGGCTTAGCGGCTTTCTTT
v_call: TRBV9; clone_size: .; j_call: TRBJ1-1; d_call: .; cdr3_aa: CASSVAPGGTMNTEAFF; cdr3_nt: TGTGCCAGCAGCGTAGCGCCGGGAGGTACAATGAACACTGAAGCTTTCTTT
v_call: TRBV2; clone_size: .; j_call: TRBJ2-7; d_call: TRBD1; cdr3_aa: CASSVGPGGLYEQYF; cdr3_nt: TGTGCCAGCAGTGTAGGGCCAGGGGGCCTGTACGAGCAGTACTTC
v_call: TRBV7-9; clone_size: .; j_call: TRBJ1-5; d_call: .; cdr3_aa: CASSLWANQPQHF; cdr3_nt: TGTGCCAGCAGCTTATGGGCCAATCAGCCCCAGCATTTT
v_call: TRBV7-6; clone_size: .; j_call: TRBJ1-1; d_call: .; cdr3_aa: CASSLGAWTEAFF; cdr3_nt: TGTGCCAGCAGCCTGGGGGCATGGACTGAAGCTTTCTTT
v_call: TRBV7-2; clone_size: .; j_call: TRBJ2-1; d_call: TRBD2; cdr3_aa: CASSLRWTSGYEQFF; cdr3_nt: TGTGCCAGCAGCTTACGTTGGACTAGCGGATATGAGCAGTTCTTC
v_call: TRBV11-1; clone_size: .; j_call: TRBJ1-1; d_call: TRBD1; cdr3_aa: CASSRRQGFMNTEAFF; cdr3_nt: TGTGCCAGCAGCCGGAGACAGGGCTTTATGAACACTGAAGCTTTCTTT
v_call: TRBV7-9; clone_size: .; j_call: TRBJ2-7; d_call: .; cdr3_aa: CASSLVQVQDGKYEQYF; cdr3_nt: TGTGCCAGCAGCTTAGTCCAAGTACAGGATGGGAAATACGAGCAGTACTTC
v_call: TRBV11-2; clone_size: .; j_call: TRBJ2-1; d_call: .; cdr3_aa: CASSLGDTHNEQFF; cdr3_nt: TGTGCCAGCAGCTTAGGGGACACACACAATGAGCAGTTCTTC
v_call: TRBV5-1; clone_size: .; j_call: TRBJ2-5; d_call: TRBD1; cdr3_aa: CASSPDRGRGETQYF; cdr3_nt: TGCGCCAGCAGCCCGGACAGGGGGAGGGGAGAGACCCAGTACTTC
v_call: TRBV3-1/TRBV3-2; clone_size: .; j_call: TRBJ2-7; d_call: .; cdr3_aa: CASSQGEAGSSYEQYF; cdr3_nt: TGTGCCAGCAGCCAAGGCGAGGCGGGAAGCTCCTACGAGCAGTACTTC
v_call: TRBV5-1; clone_size: .; j_call: TRBJ2-5; d_call: TRBD2; cdr3_aa: CASSSSGGSVQETQYF; cdr3_nt: TGCGCCAGCAGCTCTAGCGGGGGGTCGGTCCAAGAGACCCAGTACTTC
v_call: TRBV18; clone_size: .; j_call: TRBJ1-1; d_call: TRBD1; cdr3_aa: CASSPRQGRDTEAFF; cdr3_nt: TGTGCCAGCTCACCTAGACAGGGGCGGGACACTGAAGCTTTCTTT
v_call: TRBV11-2; clone_size: once; j_call: TRBJ2-1; d_call: .; cdr3_aa: CASSLYELSSYNEQFF; cdr3_nt: TGTGCCAGCAGCTTATATGAGCTGAGCTCCTACAATGAGCAGTTCTTC